A selection of T cell receptor beta chains follows, all from one sample in a study of shared clonotypes between healthy human individuals. Sequencing was performed with immunoSEQ multiplex PCR; in TCRdb, only in-frame clones are kept and a portion is missing. This repertoire shows some 2.1 million clones, approximately 95% found once; its top ten account for roughly 1%. Sequenced: naive CD8+ T cells sorted from blood. These receptors originate from a man aged 18-30 years in good health. The CDR3 runs from the conserved cysteine through the conserved F or W. A D gene is named only where the DNA matches it firmly. Rows may omit the clone size; those that give it use once, few, many or a size class.

TRBV27	TRBJ2-7	.	13	.	CASSPDSIYEQYF	TGTGCCAGCAGTCCCGACAGTATCTACGAGCAGTACTTC
TRBV27	TRBJ1-2	.	13	TRBD1	CASSYRGDYGYTF	TGTGCCAGCAGCTACAGGGGTGACTATGGCTACACCTTC
TRBV4-1	TRBJ2-5	.	13	.	CASSSRIQETQYF	TGCGCCAGCAGCTCACGGATTCAAGAGACCCAGTACTTC
TRBV27	TRBJ1-2	.	16	TRBD1	CASSPSTGEANYGYTF	TGTGCCAGCAGTCCGTCGACAGGGGAAGCTAACTATGGCTACACCTTC
TRBV21-1	TRBJ2-2	.	15	.	CASSTRQGHTGELFF	TGTGCCAGCAGCACCCGACAGGGTCACACCGGGGAGCTGTTTTTT
TRBV5-4	TRBJ2-7	.	16	TRBD1	CASSPETGTEIYEQYF	TGTGCCAGCAGCCCTGAGACCGGGACAGAGATCTACGAGCAGTACTTC
TRBV11-2	TRBJ2-7	few	11	.	CASSPGYEQYF	TGTGCCAGCAGCCCAGGGTACGAGCAGTACTTC
TRBV9	TRBJ2-7	.	15	.	CASSAGPDTPYEQYF	TGTGCCAGCAGCGCAGGCCCCGACACTCCCTACGAGCAGTACTTC
TRBV4-3	TRBJ1-2	.	16	TRBD1	CASSQNPAGGSYGYTF	TGCGCCAGCAGCCAAAACCCGGCAGGGGGGAGCTATGGCTACACCTTC
TRBV10-3	TRBJ2-5	.	17	TRBD2	CAISESPTSGEQETQYF	TGTGCCATCAGTGAGTCACCCACTAGCGGGGAGCAAGAGACCCAGTACTTC
TRBV19	TRBJ1-1	.	9	.	CASGAEAFF	TGTGCCAGTGGAGCTGAAGCTTTCTTT
TRBV5-6	TRBJ2-1	.	14	TRBD2	CASSFGGGASEQFF	TGTGCCAGCAGCTTTGGCGGGGGGGCCTCTGAGCAGTTCTTC
TRBV7-6	TRBJ2-1	.	15	.	CASSLLRDSYNEQFF	TGTGCCAGCAGCTTACTCAGAGACTCCTACAATGAGCAGTTCTTC
TRBV9	TRBJ2-1	.	16	TRBD2	CASSAAGTRAYNEQFF	TGTGCCAGCAGCGCTGCCGGGACTAGGGCCTACAATGAGCAGTTCTTC
TRBV11-2	TRBJ1-6	.	13	.	CASSYQVGEGLHF	TGTGCCAGCAGCTACCAGGTTGGGGAGGGGCTCCACTTT
TRBV30	TRBJ2-7	once	12	.	CAWNWGGYEQYF	TGTGCCTGGAATTGGGGCGGCTACGAGCAGTACTTC
TRBV11-2	TRBJ2-5	.	15	TRBD2	CASSLLAGDGKTQYF	TGTGCCAGCAGCTTACTAGCGGGGGATGGTAAGACCCAGTACTTC
TRBV21-1	TRBJ2-7	.	15	.	CASSTGGQPAHEQYF	TGTGCCAGCAGTACCGGGGGACAGCCCGCTCACGAGCAGTACTTC
TRBV4-3	TRBJ2-7	.	15	.	CASSQVLVWGAEQYF	TGCGCCAGCAGCCAAGTCCTTGTGTGGGGAGCCGAGCAGTACTTC
TRBV7-9	TRBJ2-7	.	15	TRBD1	CASSLAGTGDYEQYF	TGTGCCAGCAGCTTAGCGGGGACAGGGGACTACGAGCAGTACTTC
TRBV29-1	TRBJ2-7	once	13	TRBD2	CSVLAGTSYEQYF	TGCAGCGTCTTAGCGGGGACTAGCTACGAGCAGTACTTC
TRBV27	TRBJ1-6	.	13	.	CASSTHQAAPLHF	TGTGCCAGTTCCACCCACCAGGCGGCACCCCTCCACTTT
TRBV11-2	TRBJ1-2	.	12	.	CASSLESDGYTF	TGTGCCAGCAGCTTAGAGTCAGACGGCTACACCTTC
TRBV6-6	TRBJ2-7	.	13	.	CASSPAVTYEQYF	TGTGCCAGCAGTCCAGCGGTAACCTACGAGCAGTACTTC
TRBV6-5	TRBJ2-7	once	15	TRBD1	CASSYLGQGDYEQYF	TGTGCCAGCAGTTACCTGGGACAGGGGGACTACGAGCAGTACTTC
TRBV6-5	TRBJ1-2	.	14	.	CASSYSGLYYGYTF	TGTGCCAGCAGTTACTCAGGCCTATACTATGGCTACACCTTC
TRBV6-5	TRBJ2-7	.	12	.	CASSTVGYEQYF	TGTGCCAGCAGTACGGTAGGCTACGAGCAGTACTTC
TRBV19	TRBJ2-7	.	14	.	CASSPRIDGYEQYF	TGTGCCAGTAGTCCTCGGATCGACGGCTACGAGCAGTACTTC
TRBV6-6	TRBJ1-1	.	12	.	CASRGWDTEAFF	TGTGCCAGCAGGGGGTGGGACACTGAAGCTTTCTTT
TRBV29-1	TRBJ2-7	.	15	.	CSVGQTNRPAYEQYF	TGCAGCGTTGGGCAGACCAATCGTCCTGCCTACGAGCAGTACTTC
TRBV4-3	TRBJ1-6	.	16	.	CASSLTIGSYNSPLHF	TGCGCCAGCAGCCTAACAATCGGCTCCTATAATTCACCCCTCCACTTT
TRBV27	TRBJ2-1	.	13	.	CASSFRSQGEQFF	TGTGCCAGCAGTTTCCGGTCCCAGGGTGAGCAGTTCTTC
TRBV4-1	TRBJ2-3	.	18	TRBD2	CASSQDQGTSGRGDTQYF	TGCGCCAGCAGCCAAGATCAGGGGACTAGCGGGAGGGGCGATACGCAGTATTTT
TRBV4-3	TRBJ2-7	.	16	TRBD2	CASSQDRTGRAGEQYF	TGCGCCAGCAGCCAAGATCGAACCGGGAGGGCGGGCGAGCAGTACTTC
TRBV27	TRBJ1-6	.	14	.	CASSPGTVNSPLHF	TGTGCCAGCAGTCCGGGGACGGTTAATTCACCCCTCCACTTT
TRBV5-6	TRBJ2-7	.	13	.	CASSPGEGYEQYF	TGTGCCAGCAGCCCAGGGGAGGGGTACGAGCAGTACTTC
TRBV28	TRBJ2-7	.	13	.	CASSFGDTYEQYF	TGTGCCAGCAGTTTTGGCGATACCTACGAGCAGTACTTC
TRBV5-1	TRBJ2-7	.	13	.	CASTGTESYEQYF	TGCGCCAGCACCGGGACGGAGTCCTACGAGCAGTACTTC
TRBV11-2	TRBJ2-7	.	15	TRBD1	CASSSTGGAGGEQYF	TGTGCCAGCAGCTCAACAGGGGGCGCTGGGGGCGAGCAGTACTTC
TRBV4-1	TRBJ1-5	.	16	TRBD1	CASSRATGASNQPQHF	TGCGCCAGCAGCCGAGCTACAGGGGCCAGCAATCAGCCCCAGCATTTT
TRBV10-3	TRBJ2-7	.	16	.	CAIRVMKGEETYEQYF	TGTGCCATCAGAGTAATGAAGGGGGAAGAAACCTACGAGCAGTACTTC